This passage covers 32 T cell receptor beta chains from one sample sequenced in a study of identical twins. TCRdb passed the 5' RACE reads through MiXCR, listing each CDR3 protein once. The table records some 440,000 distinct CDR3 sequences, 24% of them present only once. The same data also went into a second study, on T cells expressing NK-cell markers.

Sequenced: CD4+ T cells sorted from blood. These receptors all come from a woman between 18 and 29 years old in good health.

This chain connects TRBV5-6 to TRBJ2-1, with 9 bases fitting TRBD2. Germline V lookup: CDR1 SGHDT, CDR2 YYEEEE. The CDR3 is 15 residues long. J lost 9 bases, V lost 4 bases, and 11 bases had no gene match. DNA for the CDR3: TGTGCCAGCAGCCCCCTGACTAGCGGTCATGGTGAGCAGTTCTTC. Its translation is CASSPLTSGHGEQFF. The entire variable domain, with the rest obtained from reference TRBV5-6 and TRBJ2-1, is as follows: DAGVTQSPTHLIKTRGQQVTLRCSPKSGHDTVSWYQQALGQGPQFIFQYYEEEERQRGNFPDRFSGHQFPNYSSELNVNALLLGDSALYLCASSPLTSGHGEQFFGPGTRLTVL.

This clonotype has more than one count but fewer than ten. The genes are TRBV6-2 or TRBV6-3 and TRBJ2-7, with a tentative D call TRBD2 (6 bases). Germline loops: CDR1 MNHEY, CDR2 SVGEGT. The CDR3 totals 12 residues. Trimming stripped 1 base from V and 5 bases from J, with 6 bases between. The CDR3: CASSYWRDEQYF. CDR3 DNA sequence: TGTGCCAGCAGTTACTGGAGGGACGAGCAGTACTTC.

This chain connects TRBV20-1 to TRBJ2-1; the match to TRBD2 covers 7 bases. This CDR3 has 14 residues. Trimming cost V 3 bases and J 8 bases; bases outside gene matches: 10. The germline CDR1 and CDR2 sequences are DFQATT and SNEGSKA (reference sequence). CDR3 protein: CSARTLIAGDEQFF. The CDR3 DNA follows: TGCAGTGCTAGGACACTCATCGCGGGGGATGAGCAGTTCTTC.

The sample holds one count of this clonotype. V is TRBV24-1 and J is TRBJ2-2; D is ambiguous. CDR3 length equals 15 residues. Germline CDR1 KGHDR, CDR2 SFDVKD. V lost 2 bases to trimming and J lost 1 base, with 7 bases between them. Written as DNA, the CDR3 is TGTGCCACCAGTGATTCTTCATTGAACACCGGGGAGCTGTTTTTT. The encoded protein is CATSDSSLNTGELFF.

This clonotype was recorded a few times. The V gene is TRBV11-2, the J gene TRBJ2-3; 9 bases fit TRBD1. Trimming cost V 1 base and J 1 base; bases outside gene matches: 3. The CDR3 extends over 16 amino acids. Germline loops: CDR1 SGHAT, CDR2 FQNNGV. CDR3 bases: TGTGCCAGCAGCTTAGGGGACAGGGTTCGCACAGATACGCAGTATTTT. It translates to CASSLGDRVRTDTQYF.

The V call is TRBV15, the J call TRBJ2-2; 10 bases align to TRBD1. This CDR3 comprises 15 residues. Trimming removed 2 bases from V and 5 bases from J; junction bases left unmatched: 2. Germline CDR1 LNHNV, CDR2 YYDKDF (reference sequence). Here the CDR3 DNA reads TGTGCCACCAGCAGACCGGGACAGGGGACCGGGGAGCTGTTTTTT. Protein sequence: CATSRPGQGTGELFF.

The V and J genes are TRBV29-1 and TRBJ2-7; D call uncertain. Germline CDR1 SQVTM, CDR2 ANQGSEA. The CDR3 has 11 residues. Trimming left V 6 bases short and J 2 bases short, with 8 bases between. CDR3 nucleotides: TGCAGCGTGTCCCCCCCCTACGAGCAGTACTTC. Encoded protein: CSVSPPYEQYF.

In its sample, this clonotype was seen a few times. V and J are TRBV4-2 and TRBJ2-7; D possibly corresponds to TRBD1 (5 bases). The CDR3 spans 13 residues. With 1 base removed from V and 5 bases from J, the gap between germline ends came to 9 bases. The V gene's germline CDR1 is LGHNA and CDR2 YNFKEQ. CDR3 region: CASSQVFRDEQYF. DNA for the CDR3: TGTGCCAGCAGCCAAGTGTTCAGGGACGAGCAGTACTTC.

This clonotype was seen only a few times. The DNA for the CDR3 is TGTGCCACCGGGGGGCCCTCCTACGAGCAGTACTTC. Translated, it gives CATGGPSYEQYF. The chain uses TRBV12-3 or TRBV12-4 and TRBJ2-7; weak D call: TRBD2 (7 bases). This CDR3 spans 12 amino acids. V lost 10 bases, J lost 0 bases, and 10 bases lay in between.

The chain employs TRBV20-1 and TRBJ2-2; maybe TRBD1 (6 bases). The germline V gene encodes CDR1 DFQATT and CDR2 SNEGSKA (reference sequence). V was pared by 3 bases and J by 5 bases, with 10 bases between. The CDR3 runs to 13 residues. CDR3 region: CSASRGGTGELFF. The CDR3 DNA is TGCAGTGCTAGCAGGGGTGGGACCGGGGAGCTGTTTTTT.

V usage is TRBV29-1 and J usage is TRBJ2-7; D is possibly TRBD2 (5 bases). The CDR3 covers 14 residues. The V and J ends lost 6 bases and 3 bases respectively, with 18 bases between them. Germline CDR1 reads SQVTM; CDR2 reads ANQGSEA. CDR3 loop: CSVLRGERYYEQYF. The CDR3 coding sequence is TGCAGCGTCCTCCGGGGTGAGAGGTACTACGAGCAGTACTTC.

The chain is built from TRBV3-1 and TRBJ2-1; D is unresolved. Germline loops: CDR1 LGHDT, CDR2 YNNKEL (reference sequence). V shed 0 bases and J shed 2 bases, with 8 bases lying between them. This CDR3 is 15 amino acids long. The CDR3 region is CASSQDEPTYNEQFF. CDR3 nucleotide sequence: TGTGCCAGCAGCCAAGATGAACCGACCTACAATGAGCAGTTCTTC.

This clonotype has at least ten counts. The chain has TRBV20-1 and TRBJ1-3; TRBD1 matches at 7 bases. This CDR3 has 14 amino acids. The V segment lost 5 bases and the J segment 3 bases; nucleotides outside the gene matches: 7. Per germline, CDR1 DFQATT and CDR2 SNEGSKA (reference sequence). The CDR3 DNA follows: TGCAGTGCTTACACAGGGGTCGGTGGAAACACCATATATTTT. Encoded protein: CSAYTGVGGNTIYF.

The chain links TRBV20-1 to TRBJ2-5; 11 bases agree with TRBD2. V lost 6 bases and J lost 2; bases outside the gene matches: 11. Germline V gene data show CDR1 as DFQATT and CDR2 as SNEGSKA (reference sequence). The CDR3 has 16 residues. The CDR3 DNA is TGCAGTGCCCCGACACCAAGGACTAGCGGGCAAGAGACCCAGTACTTC. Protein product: CSAPTPRTSGQETQYF.

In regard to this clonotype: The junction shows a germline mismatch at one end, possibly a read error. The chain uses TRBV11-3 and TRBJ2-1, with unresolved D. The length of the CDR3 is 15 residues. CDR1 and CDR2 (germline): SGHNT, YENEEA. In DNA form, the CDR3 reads TGTGCCAGCAGCTTAGTTAGTAGAAGGTACAGTGAGCAGTTCTTC. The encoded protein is CASSLVSRRYSEQFF.

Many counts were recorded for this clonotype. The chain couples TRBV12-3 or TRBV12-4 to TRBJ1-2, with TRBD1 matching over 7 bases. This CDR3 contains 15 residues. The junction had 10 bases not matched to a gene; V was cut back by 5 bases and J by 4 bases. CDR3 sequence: CASSPTGAFFYGYTF. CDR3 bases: TGTGCCAGCAGTCCCACAGGGGCTTTCTTCTATGGCTACACCTTC.

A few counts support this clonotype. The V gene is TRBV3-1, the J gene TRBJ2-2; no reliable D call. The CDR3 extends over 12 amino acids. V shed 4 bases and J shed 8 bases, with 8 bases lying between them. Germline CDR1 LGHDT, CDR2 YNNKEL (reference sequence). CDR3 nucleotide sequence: TGTGCCAGCAGCCTCCCCAAGGGGGAGCTGTTTTTT. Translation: CASSLPKGELFF.

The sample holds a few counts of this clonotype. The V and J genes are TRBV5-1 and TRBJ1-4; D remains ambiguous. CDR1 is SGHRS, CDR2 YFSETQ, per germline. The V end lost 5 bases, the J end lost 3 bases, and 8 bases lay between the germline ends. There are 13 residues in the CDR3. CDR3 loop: CASRPDPNEKLFF. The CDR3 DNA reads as TGCGCCAGCAGGCCGGACCCTAATGAAAAACTGTTTTTT.

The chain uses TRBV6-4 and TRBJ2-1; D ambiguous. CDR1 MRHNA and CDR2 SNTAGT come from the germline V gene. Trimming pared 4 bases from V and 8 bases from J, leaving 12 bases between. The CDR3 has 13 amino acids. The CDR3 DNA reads TGTGCCAGCAGTGCCATTCTTGGCGATGAGCAGTTCTTC. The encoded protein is CASSAILGDEQFF.

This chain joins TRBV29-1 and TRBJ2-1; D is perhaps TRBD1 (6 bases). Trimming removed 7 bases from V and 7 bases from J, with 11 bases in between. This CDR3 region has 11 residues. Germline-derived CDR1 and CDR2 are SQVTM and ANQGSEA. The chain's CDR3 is CSARTVNEQFF. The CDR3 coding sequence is TGCAGCGCCCGGACAGTTAATGAGCAGTTCTTC.

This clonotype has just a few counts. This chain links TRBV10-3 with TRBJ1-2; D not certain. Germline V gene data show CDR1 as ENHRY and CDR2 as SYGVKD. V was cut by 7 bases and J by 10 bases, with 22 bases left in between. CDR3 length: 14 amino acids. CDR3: CAIKPGSSELYYTF. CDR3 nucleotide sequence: TGTGCCATCAAACCGGGCTCCTCTGAGTTGTACTACACCTTC.

The CDR3 DNA reads as TGTGCCACCAGTGACCCGGGGGACAGGGGAGACAATGAGCAGTTCTTC. Its translation is CATSDPGDRGDNEQFF. This chain connects TRBV24-1 to TRBJ2-1, with 10 bases aligning to TRBD1. Germline V lookup: CDR1 KGHDR, CDR2 SFDVKD. The V gene end was trimmed by 4 bases and the J gene end by 5 bases; junction bases not matched to a gene: 7. The CDR3 is made up of 16 amino acids.

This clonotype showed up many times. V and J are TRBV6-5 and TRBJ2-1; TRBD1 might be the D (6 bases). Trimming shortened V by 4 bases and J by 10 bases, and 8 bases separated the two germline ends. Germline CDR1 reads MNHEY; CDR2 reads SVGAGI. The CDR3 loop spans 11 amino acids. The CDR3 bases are TGTGCCAGCAGTTGGGGGACAGAGCAGTTCTTC. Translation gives CASSWGTEQFF.

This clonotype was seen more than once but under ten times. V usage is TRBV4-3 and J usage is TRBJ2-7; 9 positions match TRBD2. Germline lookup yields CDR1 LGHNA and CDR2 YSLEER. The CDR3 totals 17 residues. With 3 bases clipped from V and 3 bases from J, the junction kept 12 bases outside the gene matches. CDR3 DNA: TGCGCCAGCAGCCAGGGAATAGGGATAGCGGGAGTCTACGAGCAGTACTTC. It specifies CASSQGIGIAGVYEQYF.

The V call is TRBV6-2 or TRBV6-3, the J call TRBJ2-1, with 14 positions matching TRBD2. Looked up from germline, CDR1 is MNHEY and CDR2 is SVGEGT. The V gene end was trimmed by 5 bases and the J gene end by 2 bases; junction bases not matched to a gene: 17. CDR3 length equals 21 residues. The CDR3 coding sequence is TGTGCCAGCAGTCGATTCCGACCGGGACTAGCGGGAGTCATAACCTACAATGAGCAGTTCTTC. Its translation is CASSRFRPGLAGVITYNEQFF.

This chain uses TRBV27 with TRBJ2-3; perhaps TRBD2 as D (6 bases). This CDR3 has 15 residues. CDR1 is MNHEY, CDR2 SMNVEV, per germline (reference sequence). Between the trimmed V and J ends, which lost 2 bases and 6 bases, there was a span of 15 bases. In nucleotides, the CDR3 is TGTGCCAGCAGTTTAAGGCCTAGCGCGTGGGATACGCAGTATTTT. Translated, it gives CASSLRPSAWDTQYF.

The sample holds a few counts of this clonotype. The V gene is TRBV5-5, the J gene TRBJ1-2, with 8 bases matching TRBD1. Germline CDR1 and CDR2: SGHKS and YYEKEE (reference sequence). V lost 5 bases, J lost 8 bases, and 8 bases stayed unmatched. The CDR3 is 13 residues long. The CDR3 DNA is TGTGCCAGCAGTCCGACAGGGGTGAACGGCTACACCTTC. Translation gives CASSPTGVNGYTF.

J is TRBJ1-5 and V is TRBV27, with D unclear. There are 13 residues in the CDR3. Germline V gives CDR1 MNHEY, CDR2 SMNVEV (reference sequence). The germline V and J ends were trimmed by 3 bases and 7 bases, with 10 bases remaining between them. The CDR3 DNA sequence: TGTGCCAGCAGTTTGGAACCTGGGCAGCCCCAGCATTTT. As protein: CASSLEPGQPQHF.

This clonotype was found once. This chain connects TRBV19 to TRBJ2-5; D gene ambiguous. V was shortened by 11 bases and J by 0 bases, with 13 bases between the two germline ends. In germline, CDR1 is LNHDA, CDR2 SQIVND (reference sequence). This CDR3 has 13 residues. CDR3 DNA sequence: TGTGCCTCCAACACCAGGTACCAAGAGACCCAGTACTTC. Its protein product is CASNTRYQETQYF.

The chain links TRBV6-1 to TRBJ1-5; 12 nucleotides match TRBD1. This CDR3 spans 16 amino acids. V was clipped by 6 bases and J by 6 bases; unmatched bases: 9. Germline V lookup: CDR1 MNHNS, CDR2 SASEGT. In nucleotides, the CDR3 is TGTGCCAGCAGCCGAACCGGGACAGGGGGCTTTCAGCCCCAGCATTTT. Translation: CASSRTGTGGFQPQHF.

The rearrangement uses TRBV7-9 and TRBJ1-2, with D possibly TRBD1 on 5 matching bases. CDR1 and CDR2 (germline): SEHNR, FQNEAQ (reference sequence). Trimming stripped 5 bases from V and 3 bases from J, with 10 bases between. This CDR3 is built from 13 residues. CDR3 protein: CASSPQEDYGYTF. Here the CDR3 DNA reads TGTGCCAGCAGCCCACAGGAAGACTATGGCTACACCTTC. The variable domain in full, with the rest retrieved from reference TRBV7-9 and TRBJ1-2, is DTGVSQNPRHKITKRGQNVTFRCDPISEHNRLYWYRQTLGQGPEFLTYFQNEAQLEKSRLLSDRFSAERPKGSFSTLEIQRTEQGDSAMYLCASSPQEDYGYTFGSGTRLTVV.

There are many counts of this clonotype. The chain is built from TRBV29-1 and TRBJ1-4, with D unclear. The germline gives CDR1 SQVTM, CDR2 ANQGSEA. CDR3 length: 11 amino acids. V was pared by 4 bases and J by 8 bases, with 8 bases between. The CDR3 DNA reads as TGCAGCGTTGTAGAACGGGAAAAACTGTTTTTT. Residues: CSVVEREKLFF.